This is a list of T cell receptor beta chains from one sample in a study of T cells in Graves' hyperthyroidism and ophthalmopathy. One entry per CDR3 protein, called by TCRdb with MiXCR from the multiplex PCR reads. The sample yields roughly 180,000 distinct CDR3 sequences, about a sixth seen once. Material: blood. Receptors were obtained from a woman in her 50s with Graves' hyperthyroidism. Each CDR3 is given with its conserved first and last residue. Each record gives: J gene, D gene, V gene, clone size, CDR3 DNA, CDR3 protein. D genes are given only for firm matches. Only part of the rows carry a size: once, few, many, or a class if the clone is expanded.

TRBJ1-2	.	TRBV5-1	many	TGCGCCAGCAGCTCCTCCGGGACCTATGGCTACACCTTC	CASSSSGTYGYTF
TRBJ1-4	.	TRBV6-1	many	TGTGCCAGCAGTCAACAGCGGATTGATGAAAAACTGTTTTTT	CASSQQRIDEKLFF
TRBJ2-1	TRBD1	TRBV6-1	many	TGTGCCAGCAGTGAACCAGGACAGGGGGCCATTCATGAGCAGTTCTTC	CASSEPGQGAIHEQFF
TRBJ1-6	TRBD1	TRBV27	.	TGTGCCAGCAGTTTCCGGGAGGGACAGGTTAATTCACCCCTCCACTTT	CASSFREGQVNSPLHF
TRBJ1-2	.	TRBV12-3/TRBV12-4	many	TGTGCCAGCAGCCGCTGGGACCGAGCTAACTATGGCTACACCTTC	CASSRWDRANYGYTF
TRBJ1-2	TRBD1	TRBV19	many	TGTGCCAGTAATCCGACAGGGACGGCTTATGGCTACACCTTC	CASNPTGTAYGYTF
TRBJ2-5	TRBD1	TRBV4-2	few	TGTGCCAGCAGCCCCCCAGGGGGACGGGAGACCCAGTACTTC	CASSPPGGRETQYF
TRBJ2-7	TRBD1	TRBV4-1	many	TGCGCCAGCAGCCAATCCGGGACAGGGTTAACCTACGAGCAGTACTTC	CASSQSGTGLTYEQYF
TRBJ2-5	.	TRBV12-3/TRBV12-4	many	TGTGCCAGCAGTTTAGGGCCGACTTTTCAAGAGACCCAGTACTTC	CASSLGPTFQETQYF
TRBJ1-6	TRBD1	TRBV18	few	TGTGCCAGCTCTCCCCGGGACAGTAATTCACCCCTCCACTTT	CASSPRDSNSPLHF
TRBJ1-2	.	TRBV27	many	TGTGCCAGCAGTTCGGGGGTGCTCGGTGAAGTTACAGGCTACACCTTC	CASSSGVLGEVTGYTF
TRBJ1-1	.	TRBV7-2	many	TGTGCCAGCAGCTTAGGAGTTTCAGGGGTTGAAGCTTTCTTT	CASSLGVSGVEAFF
TRBJ1-1	TRBD1	TRBV27	many	TGTGCCAGCAGTTTCCTAGGGCAGGGGGCCCCGAACACTGAAGCTTTCTTT	CASSFLGQGAPNTEAFF
TRBJ2-1	TRBD2	TRBV5-1	few	TGCGCCAGCAGCTTGCCGACTAGCGGGGCCTACAATGAGCAGTTCTTC	CASSLPTSGAYNEQFF
TRBJ2-1	.	TRBV2	.	TGTGCCAGCAGTGACCGAGGCAGCGGCGTGTGGTTCTTC	CASSDRGSGVWFF
TRBJ2-7	.	TRBV7-3	many	TGTGCCAGCAGCTTAACAGGGGCCGGTTCCTACGAGCAGTACTTC	CASSLTGAGSYEQYF
TRBJ2-7	.	TRBV6-1	many	TGTGCCAGCACCCCCACCATCTACGAGCAGTACTTC	CASTPTIYEQYF
TRBJ1-1	.	TRBV24-1	many	TGTGCCACCAGTGAGACAGGAAACACTGAAGCTTTCTTT	CATSETGNTEAFF
TRBJ1-5	TRBD1	TRBV19	many	TGTGCCAGTAGTATAAGCAGGGGGCGAATCAATCAGCCCCAGCATTTT	CASSISRGRINQPQHF
TRBJ2-2	.	TRBV20-1	many	TGCAGTGCTAGAGAGTCCGAGGGCACCGGGGAGCTGTTTTTT	CSARESEGTGELFF
TRBJ1-4	TRBD1	TRBV13	many	TGTGCCAGCAGCTCCCATAGGACAGGGAATTACGTGGATGAAAAACTGTTTTTT	CASSSHRTGNYVDEKLFF
TRBJ1-2	TRBD1	TRBV5-1	.	TGCGCCAGCAGCCCTGGGGAGGGGGCGCTTACCTATGGCTACACCTTC	CASSPGEGALTYGYTF
TRBJ2-2	.	TRBV6-4	many	TGTGCCAGCAGTCGGGGGTATGGTAGCGGGGAGCTGTTTTTT	CASSRGYGSGELFF
TRBJ1-2	TRBD1	TRBV5-1	many	TGCGCCAGCAGCTCCTCCGGGACAGGGGGATATGGCTACACCTTC	CASSSSGTGGYGYTF
TRBJ1-2	.	TRBV19	many	TGTGCCAGTAGTGCGGGGAGGAACTATGGCTACACCTTC	CASSAGRNYGYTF
TRBJ2-5	TRBD2	TRBV20-1	many	TGCAGTGCTAGAGGGCGCAGGGAGCGGGGCTCTCAAGAGACCCAGTACTTC	CSARGRRERGSQETQYF
TRBJ1-1	.	TRBV5-1	.	TGCGCCAGCAGCCCTACAGGGAGGGGGTACACTGAAGCTTTCTTT	CASSPTGRGYTEAFF
TRBJ1-1	.	TRBV27	many	TGTGCCAGTACAGCGTCCATGAACACTGAAGCTTTCTTT	CASTASMNTEAFF
TRBJ2-4	.	TRBV5-6	many	TGTGCCAGCAGCTTGATGGACAGAATAGCCAAAAACATTCAGTACTTC	CASSLMDRIAKNIQYF
TRBJ1-3	.	TRBV9	few	TGTGCCAGCAGCGTGTGGGATAAGGGAAGCTCTGGAAACACCATATATTTT	CASSVWDKGSSGNTIYF
TRBJ2-3	.	TRBV3-1	.	TGTGCCAGCAGCCAAGAGTCCAGAGCAAGCACAGATACGCAGTATTTT	CASSQESRASTDTQYF
TRBJ2-7	.	TRBV5-1	many	TGCGCCAGCAGCTTGGCTAGGGACTACGAGCAGTACTTC	CASSLARDYEQYF
TRBJ1-6	TRBD1	TRBV9	.	TGTGCCAGCAGCGCGACGGGACAGGGGGCATCTTCACCCCTCCACTTT	CASSATGQGASSPLHF